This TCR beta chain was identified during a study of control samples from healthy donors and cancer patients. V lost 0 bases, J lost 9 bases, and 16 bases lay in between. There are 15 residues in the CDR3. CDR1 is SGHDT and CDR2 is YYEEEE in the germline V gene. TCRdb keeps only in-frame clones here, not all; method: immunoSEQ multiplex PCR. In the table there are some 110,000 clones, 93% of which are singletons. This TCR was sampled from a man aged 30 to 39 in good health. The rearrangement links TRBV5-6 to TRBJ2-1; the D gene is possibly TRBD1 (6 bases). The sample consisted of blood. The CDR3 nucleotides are TGTGCCAGCAGCTTGGACAGGGCCCCTTCGGCTGAGCAGTTCTTC. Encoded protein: CASSLDRAPSAEQFF.